These 13 T cell receptor beta chains came from one sample sequenced in a study of blood T cell repertoires in COVID-19. Clones were read by immunoSEQ multiplex PCR, and TCRdb kept only the in-frame ones, dropping some. The sample shows 400,000 or so clones, around nine tenths of them seen only once. The sample comprised peripheral blood. These receptors came from a woman aged 40 to 49 with COVID-19, enrolled during active disease.

The V gene is TRBV28, the J gene TRBJ2-3, with D unresolved. CDR1 and CDR2 (germline): MDHEN, SYDVKM. V was cut by 6 bases and J by 6 bases, with 10 bases left in between. The CDR3 sequence is 12 residues long. The CDR3 bases are TGTGCCAGCAGCCCCGGTCCGGATACGCAGTATTTT. Translation: CASSPGPDTQYF.

The J gene is TRBJ2-2, the V gene TRBV7-3, with 7 bases matching TRBD1. Germline CDR1 SGHTA, CDR2 FQGTGA. This CDR3 spans 19 amino acids. Germline trimming cut 5 bases from V and 1 base from J; bases unmatched to any gene: 16. CDR3 residues: CASSPLLGVWDRNTGELFF. The CDR3 DNA reads as TGTGCCAGCAGCCCCCTCCTAGGGGTCTGGGACAGGAACACCGGGGAGCTGTTTTTT.

The rearrangement uses TRBV29-1 and TRBJ2-7; TRBD1 agrees at 10 bases. With V trimmed by 5 bases and J by 3 bases, 7 bases remained unmatched. The CDR3 consists of 14 residues. From germline, CDR1 is SQVTM and CDR2 ANQGSEA. CDR3 in DNA: TGCAGCGTTCAAGGACAGGGGGGTTTCTACGAGCAGTACTTC. It is translated as CSVQGQGGFYEQYF.

This chain links TRBV28 with TRBJ1-4; the D is unclear. Germline loops: CDR1 MDHEN, CDR2 SYDVKM. CDR3 size: 12 residues. V was cut by 3 bases and J by 9 bases, with 8 bases left in between. CDR3 sequence reads: CASSFSSQKLFF. CDR3 nucleotides: TGTGCCAGCAGTTTTTCGAGTCAAAAACTGTTTTTT.

This clone was counted between two and nine times. V is TRBV29-1 and J is TRBJ1-2, with D possibly being TRBD1 (6 bases). Germline V lookup: CDR1 SQVTM, CDR2 ANQGSEA. The length of the CDR3 is 12 residues. V lost 3 bases and J 4 bases, leaving 9 bases between the germline ends. The CDR3: CSVDQGPYGYTF. The CDR3 DNA sequence: TGCAGCGTTGACCAGGGGCCCTATGGCTACACCTTC.

The chain links TRBV30 to TRBJ2-2; the D gene is possibly TRBD2 (6 bases). Germline loops: CDR1 GTSNPN, CDR2 SVGIG (reference sequence). This CDR3 has 15 amino acids. Trimming stripped 7 bases from V and 3 bases from J, with 18 bases between. CDR3 bases: TGTGCCTCGACTAGGAGGGAGGCCTACACCGGGGAGCTGTTTTTT. Amino acid sequence: CASTRREAYTGELFF.

The V call is TRBV19, the J call TRBJ1-1; weak D call: TRBD1 (6 bases). The V gene lost 6 bases and the J gene lost 3 bases, with 20 bases spanning the gap. The CDR3 loop spans 16 amino acids. Germline assignment: CDR1 LNHDA and CDR2 SQIVND (reference sequence). The CDR3: CASSREPGATYTEAFF. In DNA form, the CDR3 reads TGTGCCAGTAGCAGGGAACCAGGGGCTACTTACACTGAAGCTTTCTTT. Full variable domain (missing parts from reference TRBV19 and TRBJ1-1): DGGITQSPKYLFRKEGQNVTLSCEQNLNHDAMYWYRQDPGQGLRLIYYSQIVNDFQKGDIAEGYSVSREKKESFPLTVTSAQKNPTAFYLCASSREPGATYTEAFFGQGTRLTVV.

This clone was seen just once. The V gene is TRBV28, the J gene TRBJ1-4, with TRBD1 matching 8 bases. V was clipped by 6 bases and J by 8 bases; unmatched bases: 8. This CDR3 spans 14 amino acids. Germline CDR1 reads MDHEN; CDR2 reads SYDVKM. The DNA of the CDR3 is TGTGCCAGCAGACCGACAGGGGTAGCCGAAAAACTGTTTTTT. Translated: CASRPTGVAEKLFF.

The V call is TRBV9, the J call TRBJ2-1, with a weak D call TRBD2 (6 bases). V lost 1 base to trimming and J lost 10 bases, with 18 bases between them. The germline CDR1 and CDR2 sequences are SGDLS and YYNGEE. This CDR3 contains 15 residues. The CDR3 nucleotides read TGTGCCAGCAGCGTACTTGGACTATCCCAGAGGGAGCAGTTCTTC. As protein: CASSVLGLSQREQFF.

The rearrangement joins TRBV14 to TRBJ2-3; D gene uncertain. The ends were cut back, 0 bases at V and 4 bases at J, with 5 bases in the middle. The CDR3 is 13 residues long. The germline CDR1 and CDR2 sequences are SGHDN and FVKESK. CDR3 DNA sequence: TGTGCCAGCAGCCAAGATCTTTCAGATACGCAGTATTTT. Its translation is CASSQDLSDTQYF.

V gene TRBV5-8 combines with J gene TRBJ2-7, with D possibly being TRBD1 (6 bases). Trimming shortened V by 5 bases and J by 4 bases, and 16 bases separated the two germline ends. Germline CDR1 is SGHTS and CDR2 is YDEGEE. The CDR3 extends over 14 amino acids. For the CDR3, the DNA is TGTGCCAGCAGTTCGGGGACATTCCTTTACGAGCAGTACTTC. Translation gives CASSSGTFLYEQYF.

This clone was picked up one time. This same CDR3 is encoded by further DNA sequences in the sample. In DNA, the CDR3 is TGTGCCAGCTCCCCGGGGAACACTGAAGCTTTCTTT. This gives the protein CASSPGNTEAFF. V usage is TRBV18 and J usage is TRBJ1-1; D is unclear. The CDR3 runs to 12 residues. The V and J ends lost 6 bases and 1 base respectively, with 6 bases between them. In germline, CDR1 is KGHSH, CDR2 LQKENI.

This chain links TRBV6-2 or TRBV6-3 with TRBJ1-5; no clear D gene. V lost 0 bases, J lost 5 bases, and 5 bases lay in between. The CDR3 runs to 13 residues. CDR1 is MNHEY and CDR2 is SVGEGT in the germline V gene. CDR3 sequence (DNA): TGTGCCAGCAGTTACTCCGCGGATCAGCCCCAGCATTTT. It encodes CASSYSADQPQHF.